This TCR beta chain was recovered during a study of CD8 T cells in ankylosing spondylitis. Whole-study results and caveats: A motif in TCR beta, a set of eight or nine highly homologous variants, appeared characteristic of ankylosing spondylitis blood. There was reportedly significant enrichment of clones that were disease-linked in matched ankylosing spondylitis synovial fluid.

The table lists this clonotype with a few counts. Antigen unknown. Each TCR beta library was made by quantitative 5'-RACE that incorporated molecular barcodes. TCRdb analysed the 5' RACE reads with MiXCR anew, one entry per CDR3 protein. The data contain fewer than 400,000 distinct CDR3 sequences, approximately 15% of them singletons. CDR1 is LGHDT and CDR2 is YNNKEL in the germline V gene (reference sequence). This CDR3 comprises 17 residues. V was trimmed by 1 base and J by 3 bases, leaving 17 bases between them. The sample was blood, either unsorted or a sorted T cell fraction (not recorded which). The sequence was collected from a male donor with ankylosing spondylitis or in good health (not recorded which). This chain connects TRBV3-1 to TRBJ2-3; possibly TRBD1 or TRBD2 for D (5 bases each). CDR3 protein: CASSQARLREGTDTQYF. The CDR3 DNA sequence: TGTGCCAGCAGCCAAGCCAGACTACGCGAGGGGACAGATACGCAGTATTTT.